The rows below give T cell receptor beta chains drawn from one sample of a study of T cell repertoires in cytomegalovirus infection. Each CDR3 protein is one row after TCRdb ran MiXCR on the reads. This sample has around 230,000 distinct CDR3 sequences, with 6.5% found just once. The sequencing sample was made of PBMCs. These receptors originate from a human donor in good health (CMV status not recorded). Some clones in this sample may be carry-over from other donors' samples. Each CDR3 is given with its conserved first and last residue. A D gene is named only where the DNA matches it firmly.

D gene,CDR3 length,V gene,J gene,CDR3 protein
-,17,TRBV20-1,TRBJ2-3,CSASPPDGWEGTDTQYF
TRBD1,13,TRBV29-1,TRBJ1-5,CSVQTGGDQPQHF
-,15,TRBV7-2,TRBJ2-3,CASSSIRTDGLRLYF
TRBD2,15,TRBV7-2,TRBJ2-1,CASSWGLPSYNEQFF
TRBD1,13,TRBV30,TRBJ1-1,CAWSVPGGKEAFF
-,14,TRBV10-1,TRBJ2-2,CASSEARHTGELFF
TRBD1,14,TRBV20-1,TRBJ2-5,CSAPGQRSGETQYF
-,14,TRBV7-2,TRBJ1-3,CASSSGSARNTIYF
-,13,TRBV6-2/TRBV6-3,TRBJ1-5,CASSYRRDQPQHF
TRBD1,16,TRBV6-1,TRBJ2-3,CASTPSGTGSTDTQYF
-,13,TRBV15,TRBJ2-3,CATSKKGADTQYF
-,14,TRBV7-2,TRBJ2-3,CASSGRSGTDTQYF
TRBD1,15,TRBV28,TRBJ1-6,CASSGTGGDNSPLHF
TRBD1,14,TRBV7-8,TRBJ2-7,CASSFTGQSYEQYF
-,13,TRBV20-1,TRBJ1-3,CSAAPPLFSTIYF
TRBD1,15,TRBV14,TRBJ1-4,CASSQGGQGNEKLFF
TRBD1,16,TRBV6-2/TRBV6-3,TRBJ2-2,CASKQGAWKFAGELFF
-,16,TRBV2,TRBJ1-1,CASSEAVTRMNTEAFF
-,15,TRBV3-1,TRBJ1-2,CASSQVRGGNYGYTF
-,12,TRBV7-9,TRBJ1-1,CASSWVGTEAFF
TRBD1,13,TRBV6-2/TRBV6-3,TRBJ1-5,CASKGTGNQPQHF
-,12,TRBV5-4,TRBJ2-7,CASSLEGGEQYF
-,13,TRBV20-1,TRBJ2-7,CSASLGVGGEQYF
-,15,TRBV6-5,TRBJ1-2,CASSYDGQKNYGYTF
TRBD1,13,TRBV20-1,TRBJ1-4,CSAATGINEKLFF
-,13,TRBV20-1,TRBJ1-1,CSARADSRGEAFF
TRBD1,16,TRBV5-5,TRBJ2-2,CASSWAGTGNTGELFF
-,13,TRBV6-5,TRBJ2-2,CASSFLGDGELFF
TRBD1,15,TRBV20-1,TRBJ2-5,CSAVALDRVLETQYF
-,15,TRBV15,TRBJ1-5,CATSSDHGPNQPQHF
-,12,TRBV20-1,TRBJ1-2,CSARNREYGYTF
TRBD1,15,TRBV28,TRBJ2-7,CASSRIGQGASEQYF
-,15,TRBV7-2,TRBJ2-5,CASSLDWGAQETQYF
-,17,TRBV7-6,TRBJ2-2,CASSHPGGGAGTGELFF
-,15,TRBV30,TRBJ2-3,CAWSVQGRPTDTQYF
-,12,TRBV19,TRBJ2-1,CASSFNLGEQFF
-,13,TRBV2,TRBJ2-5,CASRVGGQETQYF
-,14,TRBV25-1,TRBJ2-1,CASSDISSYNEQFF
-,14,TRBV20-1,TRBJ2-3,CSARDHNRVNTQYF
-,16,TRBV2,TRBJ2-7,CASSSFARAGAYEQYF
-,12,TRBV7-2,TRBJ2-1,CASRISYNEQFF
-,15,TRBV28,TRBJ1-1,CASSSGGRANTEAFF
-,15,TRBV2,TRBJ2-7,CASSEREVSAYEQYF
TRBD2,15,TRBV2,TRBJ2-2,CASSLAGGPSGELFF
-,15,TRBV7-2,TRBJ2-1,CASSLSLAVSNEQFF
-,13,TRBV28,TRBJ1-1,CASSTGMNTEAFF
-,14,TRBV12-3/TRBV12-4,TRBJ1-3,CASSPQGGGNTIYF
-,14,TRBV7-9,TRBJ2-7,CASGLGTDNYEQYF
-,15,TRBV7-9,TRBJ1-5,CASSDGPGANQPQHF
-,17,TRBV7-9,TRBJ2-2,CASSPIPSFVNTGELFF
TRBD1,18,TRBV28,TRBJ1-1,CASSWDRGRPNWNTEAFF
-,15,TRBV6-2/TRBV6-3,TRBJ2-2,CASRAGTSYTGELFF
-,11,TRBV20-1,TRBJ2-5,CSADIQETQYF
TRBD1,13,TRBV29-1,TRBJ2-5,CSVAQGQGETQYF